This TCR beta chain was documented in a study of graft-versus-host responses after intestinal transplantation. About the research overall: All recipients got anti-thymocyte globulin induction, then tacrolimus and steroids for around three years.

The repertoire was sequenced with immunoSEQ multiplex PCR; TCRdb's copy has only in-frame clones and lacks some. The sample holds about 89,000 clones, about 92% seen once. V shed 1 base, J shed 6 bases, and the junction held 17 bases outside the gene matches. Germline values: CDR1 LGHNA, CDR2 YSLEER. The CDR3 is 18 residues long. Comments on this clone: Its specificity is unknown.

The receptor was derived from a human donor who received an intestinal transplant. V gene TRBV4-3 combines with J gene TRBJ2-7; 8 nucleotides match TRBD1. Source: unstimulated CD8+ T cells sorted from spleen or lymph node cells, taken before intestinal transplant. The CDR3 DNA sequence: TGCGCCAGCAGCCAAGGAGTTGGACAGGGCCTTTTCTTGGTCGAGCAGTACTTC. It is translated as CASSQGVGQGLFLVEQYF.